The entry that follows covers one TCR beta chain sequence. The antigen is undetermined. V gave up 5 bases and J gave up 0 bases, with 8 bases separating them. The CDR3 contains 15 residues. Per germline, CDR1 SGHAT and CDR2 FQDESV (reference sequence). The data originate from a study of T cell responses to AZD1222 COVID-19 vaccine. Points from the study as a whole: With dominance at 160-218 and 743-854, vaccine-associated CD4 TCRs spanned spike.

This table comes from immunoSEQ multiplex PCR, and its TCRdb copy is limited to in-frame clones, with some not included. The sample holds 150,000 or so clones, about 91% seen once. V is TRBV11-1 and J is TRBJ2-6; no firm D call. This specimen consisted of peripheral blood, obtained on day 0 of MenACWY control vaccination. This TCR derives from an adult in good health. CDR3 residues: CASSQDRSGANVLTF. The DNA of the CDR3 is TGTGCCAGCAGCCAAGACCGCTCTGGGGCCAACGTCCTGACTTTC.